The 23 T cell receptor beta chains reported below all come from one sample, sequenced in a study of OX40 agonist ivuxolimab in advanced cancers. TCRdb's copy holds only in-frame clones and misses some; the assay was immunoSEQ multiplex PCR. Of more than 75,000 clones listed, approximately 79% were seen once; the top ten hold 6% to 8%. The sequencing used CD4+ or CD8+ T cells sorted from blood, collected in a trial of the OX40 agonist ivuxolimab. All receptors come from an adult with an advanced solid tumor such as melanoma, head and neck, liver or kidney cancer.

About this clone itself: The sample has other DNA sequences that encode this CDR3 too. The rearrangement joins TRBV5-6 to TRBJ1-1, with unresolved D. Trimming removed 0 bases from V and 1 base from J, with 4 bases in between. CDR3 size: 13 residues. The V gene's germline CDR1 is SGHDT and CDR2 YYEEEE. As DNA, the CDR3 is TGTGCCAGCAGCTTGGGGGGGAACACTGAAGCTTTCTTT. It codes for CASSLGGNTEAFF.

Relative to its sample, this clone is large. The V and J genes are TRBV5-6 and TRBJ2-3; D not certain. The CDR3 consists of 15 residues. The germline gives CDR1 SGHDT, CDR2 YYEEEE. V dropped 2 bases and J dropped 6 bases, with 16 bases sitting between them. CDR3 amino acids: CASSFWVGNRDTQYF. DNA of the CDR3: TGTGCCAGCAGCTTTTGGGTGGGGAATCGGGATACGCAGTATTTT.

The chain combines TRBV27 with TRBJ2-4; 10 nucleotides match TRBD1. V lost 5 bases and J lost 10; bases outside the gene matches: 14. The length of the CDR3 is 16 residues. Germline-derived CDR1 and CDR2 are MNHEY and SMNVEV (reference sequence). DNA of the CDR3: TGTGCCAGCAGTCAAAGCCGGGACAGGGGTTTGAGGATTCAGTACTTC. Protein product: CASSQSRDRGLRIQYF.

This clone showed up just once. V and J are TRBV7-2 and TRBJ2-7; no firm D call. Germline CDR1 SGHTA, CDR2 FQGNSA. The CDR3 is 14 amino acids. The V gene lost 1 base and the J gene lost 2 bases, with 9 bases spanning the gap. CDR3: CASSLGSLTYEQYF. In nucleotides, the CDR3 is TGTGCCAGCAGCTTAGGCAGTCTGACCTACGAGCAGTACTTC.

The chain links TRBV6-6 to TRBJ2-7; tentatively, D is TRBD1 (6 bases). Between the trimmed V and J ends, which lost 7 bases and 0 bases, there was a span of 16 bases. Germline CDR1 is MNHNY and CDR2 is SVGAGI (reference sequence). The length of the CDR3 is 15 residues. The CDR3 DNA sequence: TGTGCCAGCACCCTCCTGACGGACAGCTCCTACGAGCAGTACTTC. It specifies CASTLLTDSSYEQYF.

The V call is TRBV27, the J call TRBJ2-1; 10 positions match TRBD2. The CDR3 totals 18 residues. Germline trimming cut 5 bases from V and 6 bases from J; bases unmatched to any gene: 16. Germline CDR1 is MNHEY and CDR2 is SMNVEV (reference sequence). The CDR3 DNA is TGTGCCAGCAGTCCCCGGCTAGCTAGCGGGGGTGAGGGCAATGAGCAGTTCTTC. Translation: CASSPRLASGGEGNEQFF.

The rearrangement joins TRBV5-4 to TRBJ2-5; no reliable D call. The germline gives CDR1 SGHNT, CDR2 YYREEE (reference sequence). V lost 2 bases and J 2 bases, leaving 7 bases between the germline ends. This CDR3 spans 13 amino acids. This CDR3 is CASSLRVQETQYF. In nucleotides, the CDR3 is TGTGCCAGCAGCTTACGGGTTCAAGAGACCCAGTACTTC.

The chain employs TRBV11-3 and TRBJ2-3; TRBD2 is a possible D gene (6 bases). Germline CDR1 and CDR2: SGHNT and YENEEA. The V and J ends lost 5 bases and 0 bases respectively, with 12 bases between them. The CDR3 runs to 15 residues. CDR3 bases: TGTGCCAGCAGCGGCCGGGGGTCTAGCACAGATACGCAGTATTTT. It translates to CASSGRGSSTDTQYF.

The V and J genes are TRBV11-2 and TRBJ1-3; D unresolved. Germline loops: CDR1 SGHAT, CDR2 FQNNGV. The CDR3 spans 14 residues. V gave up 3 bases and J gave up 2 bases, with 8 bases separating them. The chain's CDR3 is CASSLGFAGNTIYF. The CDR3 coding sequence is TGTGCCAGCAGCTTGGGGTTTGCTGGAAACACCATATATTTT.

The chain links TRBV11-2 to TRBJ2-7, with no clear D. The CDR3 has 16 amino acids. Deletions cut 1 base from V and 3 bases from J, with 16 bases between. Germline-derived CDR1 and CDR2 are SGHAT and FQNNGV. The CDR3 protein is CASSLVLGLGVYEQYF. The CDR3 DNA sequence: TGTGCCAGCAGCTTAGTCCTGGGATTAGGCGTCTACGAGCAGTACTTC.

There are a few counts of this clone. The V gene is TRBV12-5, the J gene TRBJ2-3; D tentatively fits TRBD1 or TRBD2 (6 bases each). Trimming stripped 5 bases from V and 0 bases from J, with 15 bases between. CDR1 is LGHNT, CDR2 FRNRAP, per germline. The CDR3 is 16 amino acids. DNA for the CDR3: TGTGCTAGTGGTAAAAGGGGGGCCGCTAGCACAGATACGCAGTATTTT. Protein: CASGKRGAASTDTQYF.

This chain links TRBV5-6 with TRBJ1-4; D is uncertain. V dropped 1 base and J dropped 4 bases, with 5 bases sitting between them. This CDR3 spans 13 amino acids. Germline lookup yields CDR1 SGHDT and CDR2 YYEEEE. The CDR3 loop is CASSLSINEKLFF. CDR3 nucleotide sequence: TGTGCCAGCAGCTTGTCGATTAATGAAAAACTGTTTTTT.

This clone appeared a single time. CDR3 sequence (DNA): TGCGCCAGCAGTGAACCGGGACAGGGTGGAAACACCATATATTTT. This encodes CASSEPGQGGNTIYF. This sequence joins TRBV10-1 and TRBJ1-3; 9 bases line up with TRBD1. The CDR3 is 15 residues long. With V trimmed by 3 bases and J by 3 bases, 3 bases remained unmatched. In germline, CDR1 is WNHNN, CDR2 SYGVQD (reference sequence).

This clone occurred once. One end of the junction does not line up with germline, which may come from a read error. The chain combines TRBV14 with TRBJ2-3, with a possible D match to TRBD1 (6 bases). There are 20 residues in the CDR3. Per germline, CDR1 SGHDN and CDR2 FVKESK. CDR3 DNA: TGTGCCGGCAGCCGCGGCCTCTCTTCGCGGCAGGGGAAGCGGACAGATACGCAGTATTTT. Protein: CAGSRGLSSRQGKRTDTQYF. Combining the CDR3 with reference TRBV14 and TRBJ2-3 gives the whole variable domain EAGVTQFPSHSVIEKGQTVTLRCDPISGHDNLYWYRRVMGKEIKFLLHFVKESKQDESGMPNNRFLAERTGGTYSTLKVQPAELEDSGVYFCAGSRGLSSRQGKRTDTQYFGPGTRLTVL.

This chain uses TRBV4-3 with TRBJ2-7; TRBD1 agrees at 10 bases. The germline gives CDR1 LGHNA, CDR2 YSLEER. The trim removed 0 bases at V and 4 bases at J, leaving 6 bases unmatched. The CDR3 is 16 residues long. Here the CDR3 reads CASSQDLTGGVYEQYF. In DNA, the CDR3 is TGCGCCAGCAGCCAAGACCTGACAGGGGGCGTTTACGAGCAGTACTTC.

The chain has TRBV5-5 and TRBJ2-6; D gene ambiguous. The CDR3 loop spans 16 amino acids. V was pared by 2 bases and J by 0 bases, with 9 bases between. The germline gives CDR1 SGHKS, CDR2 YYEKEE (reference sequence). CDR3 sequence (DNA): TGTGCCAGCAGCTTTTCTCAGGTCTCTGGGGCCAACGTCCTGACTTTC. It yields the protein CASSFSQVSGANVLTF.

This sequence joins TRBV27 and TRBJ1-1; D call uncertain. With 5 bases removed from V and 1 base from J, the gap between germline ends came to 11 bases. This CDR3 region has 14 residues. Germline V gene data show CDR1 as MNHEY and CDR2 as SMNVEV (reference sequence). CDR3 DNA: TGTGCCAGCAGTGAAAAGAAGTGGAACACTGAAGCTTTCTTT. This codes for CASSEKKWNTEAFF.

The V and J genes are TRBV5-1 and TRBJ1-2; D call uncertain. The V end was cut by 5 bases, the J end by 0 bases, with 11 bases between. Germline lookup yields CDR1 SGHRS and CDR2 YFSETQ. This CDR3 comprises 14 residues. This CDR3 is CASSRQDPNYGYTF. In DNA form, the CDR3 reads TGCGCCAGCAGTAGGCAGGACCCTAACTATGGCTACACCTTC.

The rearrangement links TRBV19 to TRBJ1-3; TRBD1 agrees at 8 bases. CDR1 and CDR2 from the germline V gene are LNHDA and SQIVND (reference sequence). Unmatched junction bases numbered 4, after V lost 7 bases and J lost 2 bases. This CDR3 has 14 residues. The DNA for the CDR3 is TGTGCCAGTAATACAGGGGGTGCTGGAAACACCATATATTTT. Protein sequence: CASNTGGAGNTIYF.

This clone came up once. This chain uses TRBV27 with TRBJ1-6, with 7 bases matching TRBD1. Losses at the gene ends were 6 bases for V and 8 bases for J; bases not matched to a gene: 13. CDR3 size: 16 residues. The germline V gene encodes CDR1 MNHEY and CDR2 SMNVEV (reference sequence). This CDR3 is CASRPLDRVFDSPLHF. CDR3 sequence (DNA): TGTGCCAGCAGACCGCTCGACAGGGTATTTGATTCACCCCTCCACTTT.

The CDR3 protein is CASSPAGHFQNTEAFF. DNA of the CDR3: TGTGCCAGCAGCCCCGCCGGGCATTTTCAGAACACTGAAGCTTTCTTT. The chain employs TRBV7-9 and TRBJ1-1; D unclear. V was cut by 5 bases and J by 1 base, with 17 bases left in between. CDR3 length: 16 residues. Germline V lookup: CDR1 SEHNR, CDR2 FQNEAQ (reference sequence).

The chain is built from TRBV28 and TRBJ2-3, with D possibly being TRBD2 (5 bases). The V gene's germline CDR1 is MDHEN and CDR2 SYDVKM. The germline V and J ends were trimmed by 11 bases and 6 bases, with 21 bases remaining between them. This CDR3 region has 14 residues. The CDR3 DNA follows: TGTGCCGCCACAACGACGGGCTCGGGGGATACGCAGTATTTT. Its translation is CAATTTGSGDTQYF.

DNA of the CDR3: TGCGCCAGCAGCCAATTGACTAGCGGGGGGGAGACCCAGTACTTC. Amino acid sequence: CASSQLTSGGETQYF. The J gene is TRBJ2-5, the V gene TRBV4-1, with 13 bases that match TRBD2. The germline CDR1 and CDR2 sequences are MGHRA and YSYEKL. The CDR3 totals 15 residues. V shed 2 bases and J 5 bases; nucleotides not matched to a gene: 2.